This T cell receptor beta chain was sequenced for a study of blood T cells in healthy people across ages. Study information: About one barcoded TCR beta cDNA was captured per two T cells. General study results and limits: The study regarded diversity estimates from one million T cells as underestimates. PBMCs that were unsorted prevented a conclusive naive versus antigen-experienced comparison. Unknown donor CMV status possibly confounded expanded clonotype changes.

On this clonotype: Its specificity is unknown.

This CDR3 region has 15 residues. Germline CDR1 SGHAT, CDR2 FQNNGV. With V trimmed by 5 bases and J by 6 bases, 6 bases remained unmatched. Combining a sample-barcoded 5' primer with a J-beta primer mix, a second PCR ran for 7 to 11 cycles. TCRdb itself ran the 5' RACE reads through MiXCR, one entry per CDR3 protein. Among hundreds of thousands of distinct CDR3 sequences listed, around 41% were seen once. The TCR comes from an older man in good health. This chain links TRBV11-2 with TRBJ2-2, with 10 bases aligning to TRBD1. The sample was blood. The CDR3 spells CASSRQGAGAGELFF. CDR3 in DNA: TGTGCCAGCAGCCGACAGGGGGCCGGGGCCGGGGAGCTGTTTTTT.